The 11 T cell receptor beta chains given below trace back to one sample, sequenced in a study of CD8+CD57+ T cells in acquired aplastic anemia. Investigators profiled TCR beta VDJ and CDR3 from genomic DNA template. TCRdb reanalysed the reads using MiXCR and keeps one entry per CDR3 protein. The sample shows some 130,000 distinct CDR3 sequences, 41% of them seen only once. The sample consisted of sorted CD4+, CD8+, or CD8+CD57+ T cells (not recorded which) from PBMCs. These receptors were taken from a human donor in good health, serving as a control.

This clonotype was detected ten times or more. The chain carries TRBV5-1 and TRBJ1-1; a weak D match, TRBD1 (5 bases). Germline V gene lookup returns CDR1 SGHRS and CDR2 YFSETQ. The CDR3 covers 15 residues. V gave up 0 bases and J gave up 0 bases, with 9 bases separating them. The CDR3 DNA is TGCGCCAGCAGCTTGGAGGGGACGGTGAACACTGAAGCTTTCTTT. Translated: CASSLEGTVNTEAFF.

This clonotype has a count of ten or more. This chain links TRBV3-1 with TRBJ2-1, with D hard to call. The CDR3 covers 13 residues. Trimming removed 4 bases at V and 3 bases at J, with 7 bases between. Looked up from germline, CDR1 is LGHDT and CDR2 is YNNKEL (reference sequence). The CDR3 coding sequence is TGTGCCAGCAGCCGCCTGGACTACAATGAGCAGTTCTTC. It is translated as CASSRLDYNEQFF.

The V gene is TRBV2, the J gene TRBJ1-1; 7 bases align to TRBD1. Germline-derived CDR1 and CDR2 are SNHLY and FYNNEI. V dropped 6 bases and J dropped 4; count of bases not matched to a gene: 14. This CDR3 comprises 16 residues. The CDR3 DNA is TGTGCCAGCAGCCCACTTCCGACAGGGAGGAGCACTGAAGCTTTCTTT. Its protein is CASSPLPTGRSTEAFF. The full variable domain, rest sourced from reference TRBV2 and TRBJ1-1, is EPEVTQTPSHQVTQMGQEVILRCVPISNHLYFYWYRQILGQKVEFLVSFYNNEISEKSEIFDDQFSVERPDGSNFTLKIRSTKLEDSAMYFCASSPLPTGRSTEAFFGQGTRLTVV.

CDR3 residues: CASSSPGTSSYNEQFF. The CDR3, as DNA: TGTGCCAGCAGCTCACCAGGGACAAGCTCCTACAATGAGCAGTTCTTC. V usage is TRBV11-1 and J usage is TRBJ2-1; tentative D call: TRBD1 (6 bases). Per the germline V gene, CDR1 is SGHAT and CDR2 is FQDESV (reference sequence). With 4 bases removed from V and 0 bases from J, the gap between germline ends came to 13 bases. The CDR3 covers 16 residues.

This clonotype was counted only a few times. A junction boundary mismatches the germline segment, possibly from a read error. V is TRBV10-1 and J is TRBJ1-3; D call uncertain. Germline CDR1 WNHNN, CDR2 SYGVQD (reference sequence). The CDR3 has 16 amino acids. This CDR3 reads CAITKPAGLAGNTIYF. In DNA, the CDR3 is TGTGCCATCACGAAACCGGCGGGTTTAGCTGGAAACACCATATATTTT.

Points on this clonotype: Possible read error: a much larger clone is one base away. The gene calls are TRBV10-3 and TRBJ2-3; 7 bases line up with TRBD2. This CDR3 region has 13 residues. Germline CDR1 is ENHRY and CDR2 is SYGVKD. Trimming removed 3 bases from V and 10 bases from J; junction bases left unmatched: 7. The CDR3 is CAISEGRSGAQYF. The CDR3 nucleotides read TGTGCCATCAGTGAAGGGAGGAGCGGGGCGCAGTATTTT.

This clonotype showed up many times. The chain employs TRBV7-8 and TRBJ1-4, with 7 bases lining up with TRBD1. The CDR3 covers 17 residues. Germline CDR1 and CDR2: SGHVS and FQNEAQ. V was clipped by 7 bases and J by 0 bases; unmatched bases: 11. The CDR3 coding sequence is TGTGCCAGCAACAACAGGGGCCGACTTACAACTAATGAAAAACTGTTTTTT. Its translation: CASNNRGRLTTNEKLFF. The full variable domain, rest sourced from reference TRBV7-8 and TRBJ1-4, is GAGVSQSPRYKVAKRGQDVALRCDPISGHVSLFWYQQALGQGPEFLTYFQNEAQLDKSGLPSDRFFAERPEGSVSTLKIQRTQQEDSAVYLCASNNRGRLTTNEKLFFGSGTQLSVL.

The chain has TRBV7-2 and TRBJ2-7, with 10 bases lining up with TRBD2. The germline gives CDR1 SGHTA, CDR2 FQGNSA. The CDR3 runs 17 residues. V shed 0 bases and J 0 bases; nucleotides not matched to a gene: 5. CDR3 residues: CASSLAAGGGSSYEQYF. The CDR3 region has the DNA TGTGCCAGCAGCTTAGCAGCGGGGGGGGGAAGCTCCTACGAGCAGTACTTC.

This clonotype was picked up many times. CDR3 nucleotides: TGTGCCAGCAGCGTAGAAAACGAGCAGTACTTC. Its translation: CASSVENEQYF. This sequence joins TRBV9 and TRBJ2-7; D gene ambiguous. The CDR3 contains 11 residues. The germline V gene encodes CDR1 SGDLS and CDR2 YYNGEE. V was cut by 0 bases and J by 5 bases, with 3 bases left in between.

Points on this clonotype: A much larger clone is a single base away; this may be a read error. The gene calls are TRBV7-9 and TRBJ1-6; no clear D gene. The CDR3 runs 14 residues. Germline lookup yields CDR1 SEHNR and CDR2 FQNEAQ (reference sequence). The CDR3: CAGSFRSYNSPLHF. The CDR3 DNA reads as TGTGCCGGCAGCTTTAGAAGTTATAATTCACCCCTCCACTTT.

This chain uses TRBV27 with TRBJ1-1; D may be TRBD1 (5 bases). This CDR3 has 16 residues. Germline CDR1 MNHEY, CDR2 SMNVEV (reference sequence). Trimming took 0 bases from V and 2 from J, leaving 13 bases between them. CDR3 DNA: TGTGCCAGCAGTTTATCGGTGGGGCTTAGCAACACTGAAGCTTTCTTT. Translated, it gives CASSLSVGLSNTEAFF.